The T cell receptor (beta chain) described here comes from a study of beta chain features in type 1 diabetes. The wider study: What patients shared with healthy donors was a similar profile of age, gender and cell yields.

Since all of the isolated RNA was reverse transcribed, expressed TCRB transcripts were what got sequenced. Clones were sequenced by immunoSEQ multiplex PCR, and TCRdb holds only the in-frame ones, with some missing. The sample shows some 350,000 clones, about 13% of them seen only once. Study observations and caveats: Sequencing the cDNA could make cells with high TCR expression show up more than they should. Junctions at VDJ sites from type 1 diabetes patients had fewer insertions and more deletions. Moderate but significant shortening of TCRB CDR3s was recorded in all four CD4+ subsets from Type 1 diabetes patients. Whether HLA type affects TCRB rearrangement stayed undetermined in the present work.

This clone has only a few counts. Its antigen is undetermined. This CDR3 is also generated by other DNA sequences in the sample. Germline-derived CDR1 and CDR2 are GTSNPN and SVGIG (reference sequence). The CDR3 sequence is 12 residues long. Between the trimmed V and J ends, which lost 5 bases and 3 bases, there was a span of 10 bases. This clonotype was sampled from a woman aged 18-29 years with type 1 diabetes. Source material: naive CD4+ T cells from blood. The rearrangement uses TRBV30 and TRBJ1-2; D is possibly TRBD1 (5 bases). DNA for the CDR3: TGTGCCTGGTCGGGGGGGGACTATGGCTACACCTTC. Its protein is CAWSGGDYGYTF.